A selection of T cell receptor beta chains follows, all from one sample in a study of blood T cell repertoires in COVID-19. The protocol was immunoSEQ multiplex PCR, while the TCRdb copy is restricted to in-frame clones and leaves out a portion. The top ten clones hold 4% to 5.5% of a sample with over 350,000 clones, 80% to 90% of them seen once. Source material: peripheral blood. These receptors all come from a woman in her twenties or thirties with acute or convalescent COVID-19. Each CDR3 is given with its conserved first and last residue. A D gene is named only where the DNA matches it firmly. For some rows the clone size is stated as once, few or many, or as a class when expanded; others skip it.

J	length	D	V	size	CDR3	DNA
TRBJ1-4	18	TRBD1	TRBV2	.	CASRTDRGRTFFNEKLFF	TGTGCCAGCAGAACCGACAGGGGACGAACCTTTTTTAATGAAAAACTGTTTTTT
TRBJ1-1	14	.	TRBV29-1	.	CSVAIAGGNTEAFF	TGCAGCGTTGCGATAGCGGGTGGGAACACTGAAGCTTTCTTT
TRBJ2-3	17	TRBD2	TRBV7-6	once	CASSLLGLAGGIDTQYF	TGTGCCAGCAGCTTACTGGGACTAGCGGGGGGGATAGATACGCAGTATTTT
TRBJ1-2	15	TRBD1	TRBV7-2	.	CASSLVDGTGFDYTF	TGTGCCAGCAGCTTAGTTGATGGGACAGGGTTTGACTACACCTTC
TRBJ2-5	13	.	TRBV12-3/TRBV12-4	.	CASSPSGEETQYF	TGTGCCAGCAGCCCCTCGGGGGAGGAGACCCAGTACTTC
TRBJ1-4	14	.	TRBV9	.	CASSVGGRAEKLFF	TGTGCCAGCAGCGTAGGGGGCAGGGCTGAAAAACTGTTTTTT
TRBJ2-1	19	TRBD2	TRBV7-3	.	CASSLTQRYSGGPLDEQFF	TGTGCCAGCAGCCTAACTCAGCGATATAGCGGGGGGCCTCTGGATGAGCAGTTCTTC
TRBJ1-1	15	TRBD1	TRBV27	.	CASSLLPGQPNEAFF	TGTGCCAGCAGTTTATTACCGGGACAGCCGAATGAAGCTTTCTTT
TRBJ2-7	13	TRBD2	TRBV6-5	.	CASSRGGLREQYF	TGTGCCAGCAGCCGCGGGGGGCTGAGGGAGCAGTACTTC
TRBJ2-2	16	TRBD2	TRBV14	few	CASSPSGGRNTGELFF	TGTGCCAGCAGCCCTAGCGGGGGCCGGAACACCGGGGAGCTGTTTTTT
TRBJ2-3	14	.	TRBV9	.	CASSETSGEDTQYF	TGTGCCAGCAGCGAGACTTCGGGGGAAGATACGCAGTATTTT
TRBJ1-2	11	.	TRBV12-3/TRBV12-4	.	CASSAGGGYTF	TGTGCCAGCAGTGCGGGAGGTGGCTACACCTTC
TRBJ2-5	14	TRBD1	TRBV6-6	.	CASLDRAEQETQYF	TGTGCCAGCCTAGACAGGGCGGAACAAGAGACCCAGTACTTC
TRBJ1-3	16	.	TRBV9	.	CASSVVGESSGNTIYF	TGTGCCAGCAGCGTAGTTGGGGAGTCCTCTGGAAACACCATATATTTT
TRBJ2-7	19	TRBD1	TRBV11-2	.	CASSARDRGILARRSEQYF	TGTGCCAGCAGCGCCCGGGACAGGGGGATTCTAGCAAGGCGTAGCGAGCAGTACTTC
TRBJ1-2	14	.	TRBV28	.	CASSLSFLSYGYTF	TGTGCCAGCAGTTTATCCTTTCTTAGCTATGGCTACACCTTC
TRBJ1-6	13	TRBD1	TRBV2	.	CASRGNRGSPLHF	TGTGCCAGCCGCGGCAACAGGGGCTCACCCCTCCACTTT
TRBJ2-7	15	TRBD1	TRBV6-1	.	CASSERSGGSNEQYF	TGTGCCAGCAGTGAAAGGTCAGGGGGTAGTAACGAGCAGTACTTC
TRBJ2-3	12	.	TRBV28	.	CASSPVSGTQYF	TGTGCCAGCAGTCCCGTAAGCGGTACGCAGTATTTT
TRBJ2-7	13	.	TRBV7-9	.	CASSLPSLHEQYF	TGTGCCAGCAGCCTACCGAGCTTACACGAGCAGTACTTC
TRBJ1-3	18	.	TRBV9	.	CASSVSLRTESSGNTIYF	TGTGCCAGCAGCGTCTCCCTGCGGACAGAAAGCTCTGGAAACACCATATATTTT
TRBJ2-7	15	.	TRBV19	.	CASSKGRGGDGEQYF	TGTGCCAGTAGTAAAGGGAGGGGGGGTGATGGCGAGCAGTACTTC
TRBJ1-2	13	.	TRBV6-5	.	CASSQDSYYGYTF	TGTGCCAGCAGTCAGGACAGTTATTATGGCTACACCTTC
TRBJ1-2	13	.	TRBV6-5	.	CASLKANEYGYTF	TGTGCCTCCCTCAAAGCAAACGAATATGGCTACACCTTC
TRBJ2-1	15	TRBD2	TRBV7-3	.	CASSLLAGTYNEQFF	TGTGCCAGCAGCTTACTAGCGGGGACCTACAATGAGCAGTTCTTC
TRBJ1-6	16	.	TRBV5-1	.	CASSPGHSIDNSPLHF	TGCGCCAGCAGCCCAGGACACAGTATAGATAATTCACCCCTCCACTTT
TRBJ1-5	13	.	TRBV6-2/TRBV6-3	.	CASSQIRSSPQHF	TGTGCCAGCAGCCAAATAAGGAGTTCGCCCCAGCATTTT
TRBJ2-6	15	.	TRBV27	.	CASSQTYSGANVLTF	TGTGCCAGCAGCCAAACCTACTCTGGGGCCAACGTCCTGACTTTC
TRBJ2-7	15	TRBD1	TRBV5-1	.	CASSYPGQGFHEQYF	TGCGCCAGCAGCTACCCGGGACAGGGGTTCCACGAGCAGTACTTC
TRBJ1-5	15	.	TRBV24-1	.	CATSEPGPQGQPQHF	TGTGCCACCAGTGAACCGGGCCCCCAGGGTCAGCCCCAGCATTTT
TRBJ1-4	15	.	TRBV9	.	CASSGPRGLGEKLFF	TGTGCCAGCAGCGGCCCTAGGGGATTAGGTGAAAAACTGTTTTTT
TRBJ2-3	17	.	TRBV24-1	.	CATSDVGRGGDTDTQYF	TGTGCCACCAGTGATGTTGGACGGGGTGGTGACACAGATACGCAGTATTTT
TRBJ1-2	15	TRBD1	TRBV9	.	CASRGTEQGLGGYTF	TGTGCCAGCAGAGGGACCGAACAGGGGTTGGGTGGCTACACCTTC
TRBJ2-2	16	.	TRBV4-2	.	CASSQAARASNGELFF	TGTGCCAGCAGCCAAGCTGCCAGGGCGTCGAACGGGGAGCTGTTTTTT
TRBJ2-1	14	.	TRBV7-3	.	CASSLMGSYNEQFF	TGTGCCAGCAGCTTAATGGGGAGCTACAATGAGCAGTTCTTC
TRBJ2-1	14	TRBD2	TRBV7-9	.	CASNSGFSYNEQFF	TGTGCCAGCAATAGCGGGTTCTCCTACAATGAGCAGTTCTTC
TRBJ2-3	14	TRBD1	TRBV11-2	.	CASSVPGQTDTQYF	TGTGCCAGCAGCGTACCGGGACAGACAGATACGCAGTATTTT
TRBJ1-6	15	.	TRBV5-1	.	CASSQEQGRHSPLHF	TGCGCCAGCAGCCAAGAACAGGGTCGGCATTCACCCCTCCACTTT
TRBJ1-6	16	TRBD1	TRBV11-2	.	CASSLAGTVYNSPLHF	TGTGCCAGCAGCTTAGCAGGGACAGTCTATAATTCACCCCTCCACTTT
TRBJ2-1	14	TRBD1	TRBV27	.	CASSPRGQFNEQFF	TGTGCCAGCAGTCCTAGGGGGCAATTCAATGAGCAGTTCTTC